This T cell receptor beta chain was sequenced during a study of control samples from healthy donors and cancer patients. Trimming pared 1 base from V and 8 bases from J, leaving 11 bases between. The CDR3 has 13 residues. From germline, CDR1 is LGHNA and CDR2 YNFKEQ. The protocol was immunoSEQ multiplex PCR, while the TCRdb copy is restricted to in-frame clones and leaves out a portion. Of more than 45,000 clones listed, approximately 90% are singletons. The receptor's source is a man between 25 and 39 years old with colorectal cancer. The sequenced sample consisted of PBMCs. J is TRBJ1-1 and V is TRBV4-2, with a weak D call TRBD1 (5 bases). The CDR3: CASSQVHRSEAFF. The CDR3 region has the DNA TGTGCCAGCAGCCAAGTTCACAGGTCCGAAGCTTTCTTT.